Detailed here is one T cell receptor (beta chain). This clone was counted only a few times. The clone's antigen remains unknown. Base qualities were left out, and no much larger clone turns up one base away. This specimen belongs to a study of cytomegalovirus exposure and HLA in healthy donors (dated by TCRdb to 2017 to 2019). About the full investigation: In an earlier analysis of approximately 640 of the donors, approximately 260 Gb of sequence data and roughly 100 million unique TCR beta sequences from roughly 200 million T cells were reported. Because of strong linkage in the cohort, roughly 5 DR-DQ haplotypes were treated as single units for association and clustering. The genetic ancestry cluster associated with self-reported Caucasian donors included 81% of the 398 genotyped donors. A later analysis re-analyzed previously published TCR beta repertoires from about 600 donors and added high-resolution HLA genotyping to study TCR occurrence patterns. Genome-wide SNP genotypes for about three fifths of the 666 donors were used in a later genetic analysis, which treated that subset as a discovery cohort. All discovery cohort repertoires had been generated on a single sequencing platform. An earlier analysis of some 500 of the donors used high-throughput TCR beta sequencing to judge whether each TCR beta V gene segment behaved as functional or pseudogenic. An early release that covered some 630 HLA-typed donors contained approximately 300 gigabases of sequencing data and 65 million to 100 million unique TCR sequences. Besides the first cohort of around 670 subjects, a separate validation cohort made up of about 120 different subjects was used. The number of donors typed differed by locus, with roughly 620-640 for A, B, C, DRB1 and DQB1, about 500 for DQA1, about 610 for DPA1, and some 440 for DPB1. To predict cytomegalovirus infection status, the study combined high-throughput TCR immunosequencing, statistical association of individual TCRs with disease status, and machine learning. The study aimed to test whether cataloging public T cell receptors could reveal signatures of past pathogen exposure. The later analysis used no new phenotypic data to find candidate immune exposures, relying instead on TCR beta sequences and their occurrence across donors. The study profiled the T cell repertoires of hundreds of subjects by immunosequencing and related them to cytomegalovirus serostatus. Among some 400 genotyped donors of the cohort, an average of around 240,000 unique TCR beta nucleotide sequences were sequenced per donor, 15% to 20% of them non-productive. Donor age, sex, ethnicity and CMV serostatus were compiled together with the repertoire data. HLA typing included class I and class II loci at four-digit resolution. What the study reported, not specific to this receptor: A later analysis found that HLA-associated TCR beta chains were more clonally expanded and had lower generation probabilities than equally common non-associated chains. Broadly in line with IMGT annotations, most TCR beta V segments showed up in productive rearrangements about 87% or about 30% of the time in an earlier analysis of approximately 640 of the donors. Compared with the roughly 710-donor mean, donors in an Asian-associated ancestry cluster had fewer N-insertions in productive TCRs, according to a later genetic analysis. The cohort was sequenced for TCR beta chains only, and without alpha or paired-chain data the features that could be detected were limited. A later analysis found that most CMV-associated TCR beta chains appeared HLA-restricted, with HLA associations seemingly driven largely by CMV exposure. In both the original and validation cohorts, the classifier was reported to diagnose cytomegalovirus status with high specificity and sensitivity. Linkage disequilibrium might explain the correlated functional status among segregating V segments, but an unknown experimental factor could not be ruled out. The only immune exposure information available for the cohort was CMV serostatus. It was suggested by the authors that the approach could potentially be generalized to other disease states and immunological phenotypes. In a later genetic analysis, a missense DCLRE1C variant was associated with V-gene and J-gene trimming of TCR beta chains, and the association was replicated in an independent cohort. Most TCR sequences were seen in very few donors, while some public TCRs were found in many individuals. At a false discovery rate of 0.05, a later analysis linked roughly 17,000 TCR beta sequences to specific HLA alleles. Sequencing depth was assumed to be roughly uniform across donors in the presence/absence analyses, though that assumption may not hold. The sequencing pipeline was judged likely to have produced a cluster of highly shared sequence variants as a technical artifact. In vitro tests confirmed that a few of the cytomegalovirus-associated TCR beta chains recognize cytomegalovirus antigens. Because the 87-base-pair reads could not distinguish some IMGT-functional V segments, including TRBV6-2 and TRBV6-3, those segments were excluded. When HLA alleles, especially DR and DQ, strongly co-occurred, TCR associations were difficult to assign to individual alleles. The earlier analysis of fewer than 750 of the donors excluded 15 to 20 rarely observed V segments, including chromosome 9 orphons, because counts were too low. The study gave a list of about 170 TCR beta chains associated with cytomegalovirus. Because HLA typing was unavailable for some donors at each locus, only the typed subset was used in association tests. A further reported finding was that TCR beta sequences accurately predicted the HLA-A and HLA-B alleles for most subjects in the first cohort. In a later analysis, TCR association rates were found to vary across HLA loci, with the most associated TCRs seen for DRB1 alleles and the fewest for HLA-C alleles. Several of the top co-occurrence clusters appeared to be linked to parvovirus B19, influenza, CMV and Epstein-Barr virus, according to a later analysis.

The protocol used for the library was the immunoSEQ multiplex PCR assay. For the multiplex PCR, a mixture combining 60 forward primers for TCR Vbeta segments and 13 reverse primers for TCR Jbeta segments was used. The CDR3 region of rearranged TCR beta genes was amplified from genomic DNA by a multiplex PCR assay. The Illumina HiSeq System was used to sequence the amplified TCR beta libraries as 87-base-pair reads. The paper's processing steps were these. A later analysis counted about 76 million unique TCR beta chains across the 640 or so repertoires, and around 12 million of these chains were shared by at least two donors. To remove PCR and sequencing errors, raw reads were error-corrected and collapsed into unique sequences using a nearest-neighbor algorithm that merged closely related sequences. To assign V, D and J gene segments, CDR3 sequences were aligned to IMGT reference sequences. Each retained sequence needed at least a six-nucleotide match to both a V gene segment and a J gene segment. A rearrangement counted as productive if the CDR3 had no stop codons and remained in frame with V and J, and every other rearrangement counted as non-productive. CDR3 was defined by IMGT convention, running from the second conserved V-encoded cysteine to the conserved J-encoded phenylalanine. Sequences without an unambiguous match to a single V gene segment were excluded from the earlier analysis of approximately 560 of the donors. In an earlier analysis of a few hundred of the donors, V segments were called functional above 56.7% productive rearrangements and were called segregating when the between-donor standard deviation exceeded 5%. A statistical classification framework was developed to diagnose cytomegalovirus status using the catalog of TCR beta chain sequences. In a later analysis, TCR nucleotide sequences were compared against IMGT/GENE-DB human TR gene sequences so that V and J genes could be assigned. Using the TCRdist pipeline, a later analysis assigned CDR3 sequences along with most-parsimonious VDJ recombination scenarios. In a later analysis, every TCR beta chain was defined by the combination of its CDR3 amino acid sequence and its V-gene family, and reads without a unique V-gene family were dropped. As a way to deal with suspected cross-contamination and a sequencing artifact, a later analysis dropped over 550 nucleotide sequences that were highly shared and had low generation probability. In a later analysis, a clonal expansion index was calculated for each public chain from normalized within-repertoire ranks of inferred template counts. Generation probabilities in a later analysis came from a VDJ recombination model fitted to out-of-frame rearrangements, and those results were checked against IGoR. In a later analysis, TCR-TCR, TCR-HLA and TCR-CMV co-occurrence was scored with hypergeometric tests, and a repertoire-size bias correction was applied to TCR pairs. In a later analysis, false discovery rates were estimated by permuting HLA or CMV assignments 20 times. In a later analysis, co-occurring TCRs were grouped using DBSCAN, and TCRdist sequence similarity was added for clustering within HLA-allele-positive subsets. Co-occurrence clustering excluded repertoires with fewer than 30,000 or more than 120,000 public chains, plus five with anomalous nucleotide sharing. TCRdb retrieved this table from immuneACCESS and kept in-frame rearrangements only. Not all clones are present; in checked studies, unresolved V genes account for under half, and no reason is known for the remainder. V and J calls and clone size are copied from that table; D and trimming were computed from the DNA. In all, the sample holds more than 95,000 clones, and about three quarters of those were seen once. In total, the top ten clones hold roughly 5% of the sample.

The cohort consisted of 600 to 700 healthy bone marrow donors. At the time of sampling, all cohort members were nominally healthy, though unrecorded immune exposures were likely present. The donor tested CMV seropositive and was one of the 289 seropositive cohort members. Each donor provided a peripheral blood sample, and peripheral blood mononuclear cells were used for TCR beta sequencing. The Qiagen DNeasy Blood Extraction Kit was used to extract genomic DNA from the blood cell samples. V gives up 7 bases and J gives up 8 bases, and the segment between their germline ends measures 16 bases. In the germline V gene, CDR1 corresponds to SGHTA and CDR2 to FQGNSA. From its cysteine to its phenylalanine, the CDR3 spans 13 amino acids. Here the CDR3 DNA is all that survives: 39 bases in frame from base 1.

Rearrangement joined TRBV7-2 to TRBJ2-3; the D gene is unclear. Sequencing was done on a sample of PBMCs. This receptor was identified in a man aged 55-75 years in good health and CMV-seropositive. CDR3 region: CASNPDGGGTQYF. The sequenced DNA is TGTGCCAGCAACCCAGACGGCGGTGGTACGCAGTATTTT.